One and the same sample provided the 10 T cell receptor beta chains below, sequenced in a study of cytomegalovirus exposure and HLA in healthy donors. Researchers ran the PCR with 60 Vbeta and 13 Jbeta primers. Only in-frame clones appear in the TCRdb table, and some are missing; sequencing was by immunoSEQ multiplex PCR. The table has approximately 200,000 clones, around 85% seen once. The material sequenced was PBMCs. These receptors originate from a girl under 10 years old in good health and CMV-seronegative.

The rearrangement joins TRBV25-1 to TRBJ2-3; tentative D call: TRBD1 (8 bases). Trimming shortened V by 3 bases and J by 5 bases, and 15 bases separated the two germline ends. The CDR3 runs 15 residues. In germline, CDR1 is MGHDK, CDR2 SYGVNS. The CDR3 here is CASSDFNRGGDTQYF. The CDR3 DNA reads TGTGCCAGCAGTGACTTTAACAGGGGGGGAGATACGCAGTATTTT.

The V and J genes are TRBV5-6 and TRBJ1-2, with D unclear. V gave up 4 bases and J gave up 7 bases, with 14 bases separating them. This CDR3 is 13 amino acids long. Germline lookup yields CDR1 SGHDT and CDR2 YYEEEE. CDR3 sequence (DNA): TGTGCCAGCAGCCTGACACGGGCGGGTGGCTACACCTTC. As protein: CASSLTRAGGYTF. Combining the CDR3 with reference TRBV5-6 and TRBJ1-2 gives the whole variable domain DAGVTQSPTHLIKTRGQQVTLRCSPKSGHDTVSWYQQALGQGPQFIFQYYEEEERQRGNFPDRFSGHQFPNYSSELNVNALLLGDSALYLCASSLTRAGGYTFGSGTRLTVV.

The CDR3 sequence is CASSPQGGGTGELFF. CDR3 nucleotide sequence: TGTGCCAGCAGTCCACAGGGTGGGGGCACCGGGGAGCTGTTTTTT. V is TRBV6-1 and J is TRBJ2-2, with D perhaps matching TRBD1 (6 bases). Germline CDR1 is MNHNS and CDR2 is SASEGT. V was trimmed by 5 bases and J by 4 bases, leaving 14 bases between them. The CDR3 runs 15 residues.

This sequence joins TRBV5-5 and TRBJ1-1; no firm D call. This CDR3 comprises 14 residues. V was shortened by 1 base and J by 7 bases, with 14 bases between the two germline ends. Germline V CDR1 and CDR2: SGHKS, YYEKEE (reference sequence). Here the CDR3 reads CASSLFEGINEAFF. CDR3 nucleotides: TGTGCCAGCAGCTTGTTTGAGGGAATAAATGAAGCTTTCTTT.

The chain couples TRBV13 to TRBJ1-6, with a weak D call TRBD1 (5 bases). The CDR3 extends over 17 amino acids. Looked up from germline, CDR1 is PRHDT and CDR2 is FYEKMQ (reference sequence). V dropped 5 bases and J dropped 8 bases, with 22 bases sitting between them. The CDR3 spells CASSPLSSTVSYSPLHF. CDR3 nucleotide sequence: TGTGCCAGCAGCCCCCTTTCCTCGACAGTCAGTTATTCACCCCTCCACTTT.

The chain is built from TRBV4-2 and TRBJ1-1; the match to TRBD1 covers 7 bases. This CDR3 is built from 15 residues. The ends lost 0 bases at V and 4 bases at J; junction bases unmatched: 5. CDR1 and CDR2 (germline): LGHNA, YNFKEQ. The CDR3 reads CASSQEGQPGTEAFF. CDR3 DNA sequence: TGTGCCAGCAGCCAAGAGGGACAGCCAGGCACTGAAGCTTTCTTT.

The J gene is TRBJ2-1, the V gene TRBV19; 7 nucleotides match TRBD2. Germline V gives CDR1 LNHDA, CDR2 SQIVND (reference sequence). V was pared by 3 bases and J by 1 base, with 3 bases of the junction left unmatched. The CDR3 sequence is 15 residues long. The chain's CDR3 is CASSMRGSSYNEQFF. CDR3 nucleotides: TGTGCCAGTAGTATGCGCGGGAGTTCCTACAATGAGCAGTTCTTC.

The CDR3, as DNA: TGCGCCAGCAGCCCTGGGCCGGGGGACACTGAAGCTTTCTTT. Its translation is CASSPGPGDTEAFF. The rearrangement joins TRBV5-1 to TRBJ1-1; TRBD1 is a possible D gene (5 bases). The CDR3 runs 14 residues. Trimming left V 4 bases short and J 3 bases short, with 13 bases between. The germline gives CDR1 SGHRS, CDR2 YFSETQ.

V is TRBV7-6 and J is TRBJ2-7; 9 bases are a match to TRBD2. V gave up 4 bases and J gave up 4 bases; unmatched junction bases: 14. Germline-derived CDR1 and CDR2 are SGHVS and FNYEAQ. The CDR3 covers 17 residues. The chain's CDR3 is CASSSLGGASGGYEQYF. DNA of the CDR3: TGTGCCAGCAGCTCCCTGGGTGGCGCCAGCGGGGGGTACGAGCAGTACTTC. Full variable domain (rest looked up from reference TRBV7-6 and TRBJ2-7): GAGVSQSPRYKVTKRGQDVALRCDPISGHVSLYWYRQALGQGPEFLTYFNYEAQQDKSGLPNDRFSAERPEGSISTLTIQRTEQRDSAMYRCASSSLGGASGGYEQYFGPGTRLTVT.

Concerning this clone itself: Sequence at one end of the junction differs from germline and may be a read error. The CDR3 bases are TGTGCCAGTAGCCAGTTCATCTCTGGAAACACCATATATTTT. As protein: CASSQFISGNTIYF. The chain has TRBV14 and TRBJ1-3, with D unresolved. This CDR3 contains 14 residues. The germline gives CDR1 SGHDN, CDR2 FVKESK.